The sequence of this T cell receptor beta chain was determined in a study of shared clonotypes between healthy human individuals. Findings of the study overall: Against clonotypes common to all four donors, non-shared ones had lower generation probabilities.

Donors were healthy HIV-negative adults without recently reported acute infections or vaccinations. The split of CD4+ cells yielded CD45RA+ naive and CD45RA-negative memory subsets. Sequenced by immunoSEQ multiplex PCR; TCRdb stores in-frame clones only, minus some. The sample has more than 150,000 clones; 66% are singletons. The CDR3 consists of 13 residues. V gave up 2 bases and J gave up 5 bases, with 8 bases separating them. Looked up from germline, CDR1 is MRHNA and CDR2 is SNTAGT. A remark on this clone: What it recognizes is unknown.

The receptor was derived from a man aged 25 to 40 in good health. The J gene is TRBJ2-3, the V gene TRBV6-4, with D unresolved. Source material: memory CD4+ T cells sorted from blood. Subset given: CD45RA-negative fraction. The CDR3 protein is CASSDTERDTQYF. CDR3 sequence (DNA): TGTGCCAGCAGTGACACAGAACGAGATACGCAGTATTTT.